Ten or more counts support the clone carrying this T cell receptor (beta chain). With iRepertoire HTBI primers and Arm-PCR of CDR3 regions, TCR beta libraries were built. TCRdb independently ran MiXCR on the multiplex PCR reads; one entry per CDR3 protein. The data show a few hundred thousand distinct CDR3 sequences, about 17% seen once. The sample originates from a study of regulatory T cells in long-lasting Graves disease. Time point here: newly diagnosed GD, antithyroid drugs for less than 3 months. Researchers made the TCR library from RNA that was extracted from PBMCs. Trimming left V 9 bases short and J 0 bases short, with 9 bases between. The V gene's germline CDR1 is MNHNS and CDR2 SASEGT. The CDR3 loop spans 13 amino acids. The data also belong to a second study, concerning T cells in Graves' hyperthyroidism and ophthalmopathy.

The clonotype was recovered from a young woman with Graves disease. This specimen consisted of peripheral blood mononuclear cells (PBMCs), obtained at new diagnosis, from a patient treated with antithyroid drugs. The chain links TRBV6-1 to TRBJ1-3; D remains ambiguous. CDR3 in DNA: TGTGCCAGTTTCAGACCCTCTGGAAACACCATATATTTT. This encodes CASFRPSGNTIYF.